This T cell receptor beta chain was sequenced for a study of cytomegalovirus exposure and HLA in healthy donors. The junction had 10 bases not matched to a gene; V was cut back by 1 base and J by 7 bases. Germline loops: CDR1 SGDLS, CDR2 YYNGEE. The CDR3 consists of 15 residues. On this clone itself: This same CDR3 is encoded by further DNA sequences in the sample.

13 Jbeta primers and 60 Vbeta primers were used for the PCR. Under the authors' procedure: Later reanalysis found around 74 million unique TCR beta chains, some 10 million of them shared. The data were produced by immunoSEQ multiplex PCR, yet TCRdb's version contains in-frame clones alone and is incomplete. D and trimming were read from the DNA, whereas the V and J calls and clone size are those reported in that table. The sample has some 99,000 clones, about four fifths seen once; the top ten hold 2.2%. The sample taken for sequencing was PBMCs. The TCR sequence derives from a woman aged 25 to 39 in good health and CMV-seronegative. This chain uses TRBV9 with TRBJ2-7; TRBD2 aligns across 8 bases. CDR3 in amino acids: CASSVLTGGPGEQYF. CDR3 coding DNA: TGTGCCAGCAGCGTACTGACGGGAGGGCCGGGTGAGCAGTACTTC.